Included here is one T cell receptor (beta chain) sequence, with context. Profiling relied on immunoSEQ multiplex PCR, and the TCRdb table lists in-frame clones only, not all of them. The sample shows about 130,000 clones, about 90% of them seen only once. The source of the sample is a study of control samples from healthy donors and cancer patients. Germline V CDR1 and CDR2: SQVTM, ANQGSEA. V was trimmed by 1 base and J by 6 bases, leaving 16 bases between them. The CDR3 has 14 amino acids. The sample comprised blood. The source of this sequence is a woman between 50 and 59 years old in good health. The chain carries TRBV29-1 and TRBJ2-7, with a weak D call TRBD2 (7 bases). The CDR3 reads CSVEVPGGTFEQYF. The CDR3 DNA reads as TGCAGCGTTGAAGTCCCGGGGGGCACTTTCGAGCAGTACTTC.